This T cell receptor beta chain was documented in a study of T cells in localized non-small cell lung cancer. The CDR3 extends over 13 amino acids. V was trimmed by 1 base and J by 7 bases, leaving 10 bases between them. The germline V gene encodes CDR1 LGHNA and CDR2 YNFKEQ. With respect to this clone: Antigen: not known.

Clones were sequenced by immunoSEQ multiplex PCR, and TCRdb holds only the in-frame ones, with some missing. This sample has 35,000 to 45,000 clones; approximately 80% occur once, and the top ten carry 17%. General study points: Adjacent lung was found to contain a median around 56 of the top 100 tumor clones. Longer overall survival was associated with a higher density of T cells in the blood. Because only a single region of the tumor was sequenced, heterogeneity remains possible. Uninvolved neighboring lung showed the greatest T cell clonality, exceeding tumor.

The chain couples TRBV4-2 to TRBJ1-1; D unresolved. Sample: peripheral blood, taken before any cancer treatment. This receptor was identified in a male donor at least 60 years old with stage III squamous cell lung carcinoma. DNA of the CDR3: TGTGCCAGCAGCCAAGTTAGTACCGTTGAAGCTTTCTTT. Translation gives CASSQVSTVEAFF.